These 24 T cell receptor beta chains share one sample of origin, sequenced in a study of T cell responses to AZD1222 COVID-19 vaccine. Clones were read by immunoSEQ multiplex PCR, and TCRdb kept only the in-frame ones, dropping some. The sample consists of over 140,000 clones, roughly 92% of them appearing once. Sequenced material: peripheral blood, taken on day 0 of AZD1222 vaccination. The source of these receptors is an adult in good health.

The chain couples TRBV6-5 to TRBJ2-2; 12 bases agree with TRBD2. The germline CDR1 and CDR2 sequences are MNHEY and SVGAGI. J gave up 7 bases and V 6 bases, and 6 bases lay outside the gene matches. The CDR3 has 15 amino acids. The CDR3, as DNA: TGTGCCAGCAGCAGACTAGCGGGAGACGTCGGGGAGCTGTTTTTT. Its translation: CASSRLAGDVGELFF.

The table lists this clone with a few counts. V and J are TRBV6-2 or TRBV6-3 and TRBJ2-7; D is undetermined. Looked up from germline, CDR1 is MNHEY and CDR2 is SVGEGT. This CDR3 spans 13 amino acids. V was cut by 2 bases and J by 3 bases, with 8 bases left in between. The CDR3 DNA follows: TGTGCCAGCAGTTACCGGTCTAACTACGAGCAGTACTTC. Amino acids: CASSYRSNYEQYF.

The genes are TRBV19 and TRBJ1-2, with D possibly TRBD1 on 6 matching bases. This CDR3 has 14 amino acids. Per the germline V gene, CDR1 is LNHDA and CDR2 is SQIVND (reference sequence). Trimming stripped 4 bases from V and 2 bases from J, with 11 bases between. The CDR3 here is CASSSPTGNYGYTF. In nucleotides, the CDR3 is TGTGCCAGTAGTAGTCCGACAGGCAACTATGGCTACACCTTC.

This chain uses TRBV24-1 with TRBJ2-3, with D unclear. Trimming pared 12 bases from V and 0 bases from J, leaving 12 bases between. CDR3 length: 13 amino acids. Germline V lookup: CDR1 KGHDR, CDR2 SFDVKD. The CDR3 DNA follows: TGTGCCGTCTCCACTGAGAGCACAGATACGCAGTATTTT. This codes for CAVSTESTDTQYF.

This chain links TRBV28 with TRBJ2-7; 8 bases are shared with TRBD2. This CDR3 spans 14 amino acids. CDR1 and CDR2 (germline): MDHEN, SYDVKM. Unmatched junction bases numbered 13, after V lost 10 bases and J lost 5 bases. The chain's CDR3 is CATHFTGGPNEQYF. Written as DNA, the CDR3 is TGTGCCACCCATTTTACGGGAGGGCCGAACGAGCAGTACTTC.

The gene calls are TRBV11-2 and TRBJ2-7; 10 bases line up with TRBD2. Trimming took 5 bases from V and 6 from J; bases not matched to a gene: 13. This CDR3 comprises 16 residues. Germline V gene sequence: CDR1 SGHAT, CDR2 FQNNGV. CDR3 sequence reads: CASSHNSLIAGGEQYF. The DNA for the CDR3 is TGTGCCAGCAGCCACAACTCCCTAATAGCGGGGGGCGAGCAGTACTTC.

The rearrangement joins TRBV29-1 to TRBJ2-7; tentatively, D is TRBD1 (6 bases). The CDR3 spans 13 residues. The V gene lost 4 bases and the J gene lost 4 bases, with 14 bases spanning the gap. In germline, CDR1 is SQVTM, CDR2 ANQGSEA. In DNA form, the CDR3 reads TGCAGCGTTGTGGTCCAGGGGACGTACGAGCAGTACTTC. The encoded protein is CSVVVQGTYEQYF.

This chain links TRBV10-3 with TRBJ2-3; D assignment may be TRBD1 or TRBD2 (5 bases each). Deletions cut 4 bases from V and 5 bases from J, with 10 bases between. The CDR3 totals 13 residues. In germline, CDR1 is ENHRY, CDR2 SYGVKD. CDR3 nucleotides: TGTGCCATCAGTGCAGGGACCCAAGATACGCAGTATTTT. This translates into CAISAGTQDTQYF.

CDR3 residues: CASSTPGQGPTGELFF. DNA for the CDR3: TGTGCCAGCAGCACCCCGGGACAGGGGCCCACCGGGGAGCTGTTTTTT. The J gene is TRBJ2-2, the V gene TRBV5-4; 10 bases map to TRBD1. Germline V gives CDR1 SGHNT, CDR2 YYREEE (reference sequence). The CDR3 is made up of 16 amino acids. V lost 4 bases and J lost 4; bases outside the gene matches: 7.

The V gene is TRBV5-1, the J gene TRBJ1-1; no clear D gene. CDR3 length: 15 residues. The V gene's germline CDR1 is SGHRS and CDR2 YFSETQ. Trimming took off 0 bases at V and 1 base at J, with 10 bases between the two ends. The CDR3 is CASSLAGLANTEAFF. The CDR3 DNA reads as TGCGCCAGCAGCTTGGCGGGTTTAGCGAACACTGAAGCTTTCTTT. Complete variable domain (other parts from reference TRBV5-1 and TRBJ1-1): KAGVTQTPRYLIKTRGQQVTLSCSPISGHRSVSWYQQTPGQGLQFLFEYFSETQRNKGNFPGRFSGRQFSNSRSEMNVSTLELGDSALYLCASSLAGLANTEAFFGQGTRLTVV.

The V gene is TRBV18, the J gene TRBJ2-4; unclear D gene. The V end was cut by 0 bases, the J end by 9 bases, with 6 bases between. Germline V gives CDR1 KGHSH, CDR2 LQKENI. The CDR3 loop spans 12 amino acids. The CDR3 spells CASSPPFSIQYF. The CDR3 bases are TGTGCCAGCTCACCACCTTTTAGCATTCAGTACTTC.

The gene calls are TRBV6-5 and TRBJ2-3, with 8 positions matching TRBD2. CDR3 length equals 15 residues. Germline CDR1 reads MNHEY; CDR2 reads SVGAGI. V was clipped by 8 bases and J by 1 base; unmatched bases: 8. In nucleotides, the CDR3 is TGTGCCAGCTCTGAACTAGCGGTGGGCACAGATACGCAGTATTTT. Encoded protein: CASSELAVGTDTQYF.

This rearrangement joins TRBV29-1 to TRBJ2-5; tentative D call: TRBD1 (5 bases). The germline gives CDR1 SQVTM, CDR2 ANQGSEA. Deletions cut 4 bases from V and 4 bases from J, with 10 bases between. The CDR3 extends over 12 amino acids. The chain's CDR3 is CSVGRAGETQYF. The CDR3 DNA reads TGCAGCGTTGGCAGGGCCGGAGAGACCCAGTACTTC.

The V call is TRBV7-2, the J call TRBJ1-1, with a possible D match to TRBD1 (6 bases). This CDR3 comprises 14 residues. Trimming cost V 6 bases and J 4 bases, with 15 bases left between them. The germline V gene encodes CDR1 SGHTA and CDR2 FQGNSA. Here the CDR3 reads CASRNRVNTTEAFF. The CDR3 DNA is TGTGCCAGCAGAAACAGGGTGAATACCACTGAAGCTTTCTTT.

This chain joins TRBV3-1 (or the pseudogene TRBV3-2) and TRBJ1-1; TRBD1 is a possible D gene (5 bases). Trimming cost V 1 base and J 7 bases, with 13 bases left between them. CDR1 and CDR2 from the germline V gene are LGHDT and YNNKEL (reference sequence). The CDR3 extends over 14 amino acids. The CDR3 nucleotides are TGTGCCAGCAGCCAAGGCCCTGGGGGGTTTGAAGCTTTCTTT. Amino acid sequence: CASSQGPGGFEAFF.

This rearrangement joins TRBV6-5 to TRBJ1-1; 10 bases map to TRBD1. This CDR3 has 15 amino acids. V shed 6 bases and J 4 bases; nucleotides not matched to a gene: 8. Per the germline V gene, CDR1 is MNHEY and CDR2 is SVGAGI. CDR3 protein: CASSGIRDRGTEAFF. For the CDR3, the DNA is TGTGCCAGCAGCGGGATCCGGGACAGGGGCACTGAAGCTTTCTTT.

The chain employs TRBV19 and TRBJ2-5, with 11 bases that match TRBD2. V shed 1 base, J shed 0 bases, and the junction held 4 bases outside the gene matches. CDR1 is LNHDA and CDR2 is SQIVND in the germline V gene (reference sequence). The CDR3 loop spans 17 amino acids. The CDR3: CASSIVSSGRYQETQYF. The CDR3 DNA sequence: TGTGCCAGTAGTATAGTGTCTAGCGGGAGGTACCAAGAGACCCAGTACTTC.

This clone was detected once. The chain joins TRBV5-4 to TRBJ1-2; tentative D call: TRBD1 (6 bases). The CDR3 covers 16 residues. Per germline, CDR1 SGHNT and CDR2 YYREEE (reference sequence). V dropped 4 bases and J dropped 2 bases, with 18 bases sitting between them. The CDR3 DNA reads as TGTGCCAGCAGCGAAGACAGGAGGATACAGAACTATGGCTACACCTTC. This encodes CASSEDRRIQNYGYTF.

This sequence joins TRBV27 and TRBJ1-2; 7 bases match TRBD1. CDR3 length: 13 residues. Looked up from germline, CDR1 is MNHEY and CDR2 is SMNVEV (reference sequence). Trimming removed 5 bases from V and 2 bases from J; junction bases left unmatched: 2. As DNA, the CDR3 is TGTGCCAGCAGTCCACAGGGGAACTATGGCTACACCTTC. This encodes CASSPQGNYGYTF.

The rearrangement links TRBV27 to TRBJ2-7, with a weak D call TRBD1 (5 bases). The germline V gene has CDR1 MNHEY and CDR2 SMNVEV (reference sequence). This CDR3 has 13 amino acids. V lost 3 bases to trimming and J lost 2 bases, with 8 bases between them. CDR3 DNA: TGTGCCAGCAGTTTTGCCAGGGCCTACGAGCAGTACTTC. Protein product: CASSFARAYEQYF.

V gene TRBV6-5 combines with J gene TRBJ2-5, with 7 bases aligning to TRBD1. From germline, CDR1 is MNHEY and CDR2 SVGAGI. With V trimmed by 9 bases and J by 2 bases, 3 bases remained unmatched. The CDR3 has 12 amino acids. CDR3 region: CASQGQQETQYF. The CDR3 coding sequence is TGTGCCAGTCAGGGACAGCAAGAGACCCAGTACTTC.

This chain links TRBV14 with TRBJ2-7; 8 positions agree with TRBD1. CDR3 size: 16 residues. Germline V gene data show CDR1 as SGHDN and CDR2 as FVKESK. Losses at the gene ends were 4 bases for V and 3 bases for J; bases not matched to a gene: 11. The CDR3 bases are TGTGCCAGCAGCCCCGTGAGTGGAGGACAGGGCTACGAGCAGTACTTC. Translating gives CASSPVSGGQGYEQYF. Combining the CDR3 with reference TRBV14 and TRBJ2-7 gives the whole variable domain EAGVTQFPSHSVIEKGQTVTLRCDPISGHDNLYWYRRVMGKEIKFLLHFVKESKQDESGMPNNRFLAERTGGTYSTLKVQPAELEDSGVYFCASSPVSGGQGYEQYFGPGTRLTVT.

The chain carries TRBV7-6 and TRBJ1-1, with unresolved D. The CDR3 loop spans 15 amino acids. Trimming shortened V by 0 bases and J by 1 base, and 9 bases separated the two germline ends. CDR1 is SGHVS, CDR2 FNYEAQ, per germline. The CDR3 DNA follows: TGTGCCAGCAGCTTAGCGGCAGAGAAGAACACTGAAGCTTTCTTT. Amino acid sequence: CASSLAAEKNTEAFF.

This clone was seen once. The gene calls are TRBV11-3 and TRBJ2-5; maybe TRBD1 (6 bases). V lost 3 bases to trimming and J lost 2 bases, with 13 bases between them. The CDR3 contains 15 residues. The V gene's germline CDR1 is SGHNT and CDR2 YENEEA. CDR3 in amino acids: CASSLNEQGQETQYF. As DNA, the CDR3 is TGTGCCAGCAGCTTGAACGAACAGGGACAAGAGACCCAGTACTTC.